Presented here are 11 T cell receptor beta chains from one specimen sequenced in a study of control samples from healthy donors and cancer patients. TCRdb's table, derived via immunoSEQ multiplex PCR, lists solely in-frame clones and lacks some. The table shows 75,000 to 95,000 clones, with more than 70% occurring only once. Material: blood. The receptors derive from a woman aged 45-65 years in good health.

The rearrangement links TRBV5-1 to TRBJ1-4; D not certain. The V gene's germline CDR1 is SGHRS and CDR2 YFSETQ. Trimming took 0 bases from V and 0 from J, leaving 6 bases between them. There are 15 residues in the CDR3. The CDR3 nucleotides are TGCGCCAGCAGCTTGGAAGCAGCAACTAATGAAAAACTGTTTTTT. It yields the protein CASSLEAATNEKLFF.

This chain links TRBV6-1 with TRBJ2-7; possibly TRBD1 for D (6 bases). V lost 3 bases and J lost 3, with 18 bases in between. CDR1 MNHNS and CDR2 SASEGT come from the germline V gene. The CDR3 length is 16 residues. CDR3: CASSDNTGMYFYEQYF. CDR3 DNA sequence: TGTGCCAGCAGTGATAACACAGGGATGTATTTCTACGAGCAGTACTTC.

This clone was counted once. The rearrangement uses TRBV6-5 and TRBJ1-6; D ambiguous. This CDR3 is built from 16 residues. The V and J ends lost 4 bases and 0 bases respectively, with 10 bases between them. Germline CDR1 reads MNHEY; CDR2 reads SVGAGI. The CDR3, as DNA: TGTGCCAGCAGTTCTTCACACCGCTCCTATAATTCACCCCTCCACTTT. Amino acids: CASSSSHRSYNSPLHF.

The V and J genes are TRBV18 and TRBJ2-5; D is unresolved. Per germline, CDR1 KGHSH and CDR2 LQKENI. With 5 bases removed from V and 3 bases from J, the gap between germline ends came to 7 bases. The CDR3 extends over 12 amino acids. CDR3 bases: TGTGCCAGCTCATCCAGCAAAGAGACCCAGTACTTC. Translating it yields CASSSSKETQYF.

The chain carries TRBV5-4 and TRBJ1-2; 9 nucleotides align to TRBD1. Trimming took 1 base from V and 8 from J; bases not matched to a gene: 6. The V gene's germline CDR1 is SGHNT and CDR2 YYREEE (reference sequence). The CDR3 totals 14 residues. CDR3 sequence: CASSLYRGQGGYTF. CDR3 nucleotide sequence: TGTGCCAGCAGCTTGTACAGGGGGCAAGGGGGCTACACCTTC.

J is TRBJ2-5 and V is TRBV29-1; 9 bases match TRBD1. The CDR3 runs to 13 residues. Germline loops: CDR1 SQVTM, CDR2 ANQGSEA. V shed 6 bases, J shed 3 bases, and the junction held 5 bases outside the gene matches. The CDR3 bases are TGCAGCGTCGAGGGACAGGGAAAAGAGACCCAGTACTTC. Its translation is CSVEGQGKETQYF.

The J gene is TRBJ2-1, the V gene TRBV12-3 or TRBV12-4; D is unresolved. V was cut by 2 bases and J by 10 bases, with 12 bases left in between. The CDR3 loop spans 13 amino acids. This chain's CDR3 is CASSLQLFGEQFF. DNA for the CDR3: TGTGCCAGCAGTTTACAACTATTCGGCGAGCAGTTCTTC.

As for this clone: At one of its ends the junction is not consistent with the germline gene, which may arise from a read error. The chain links TRBV7-6 to TRBJ2-5, with a possible D match to TRBD1 (9 bases). There are 15 residues in the CDR3. Germline CDR1 SGHVS, CDR2 FNYEAQ. The CDR3 DNA reads as TGTGTCAGCAGCTTAGCGGGACAGGGTATAGAGACCCAGTACTTC. Its protein is CVSSLAGQGIETQYF.

The table lists this clone with a few counts. The genes are TRBV5-1 and TRBJ1-2; no definite D call. CDR1 and CDR2 from the germline V gene are SGHRS and YFSETQ. The CDR3 consists of 13 residues. The ends were cut back, 0 bases at V and 2 bases at J, with 5 bases in the middle. CDR3 sequence: CASSLEPNYGYTF. In DNA form, the CDR3 reads TGCGCCAGCAGCTTGGAACCAAACTATGGCTACACCTTC.

The chain carries TRBV4-1 and TRBJ2-7; 8 positions match TRBD1. CDR1 is MGHRA, CDR2 YSYEKL, per germline. The CDR3 has 15 amino acids. Germline trimming cut 4 bases from V and 3 bases from J; bases unmatched to any gene: 8. CDR3 nucleotide sequence: TGCGCCAGCAGCCGCGAGGAGACAGGGGTCTACGAGCAGTACTTC. Translated: CASSREETGVYEQYF.

The J gene is TRBJ2-3, the V gene TRBV5-1; 14 bases are a match to TRBD2. CDR1 is SGHRS and CDR2 is YFSETQ in the germline V gene. Trimming removed 9 bases from V and 9 bases from J; junction bases left unmatched: 15. This CDR3 contains 16 residues. CDR3 sequence: CATRINPGLAGDTQYF. The CDR3 bases are TGCGCCACCCGCATAAATCCGGGACTAGCGGGGGACACGCAGTATTTT.